Below, 2 T cell receptor beta chains from the same sample are listed, as sequenced in a study of identical twins. TCRdb itself ran the 5' RACE reads through MiXCR, one entry per CDR3 protein. The sample holds around 570,000 distinct CDR3 sequences, 9.5% to 10% seen once. The same data also went into a second study, on yellow fever vaccine responses in identical twins.

Sequencing was performed on PBMCs. The receptor set was obtained from a woman between 18 and 29 years old in good health.

This clonotype was observed a few times. The V gene is TRBV5-1, the J gene TRBJ2-7; perhaps TRBD1 as D (5 bases). Looked up from germline, CDR1 is SGHRS and CDR2 is YFSETQ. V dropped 4 bases and J dropped 7 bases, with 12 bases sitting between them. CDR3 size: 12 residues. The CDR3 loop reads CASSGADPEQYF. CDR3 DNA sequence: TGCGCCAGCAGCGGGGCGGACCCAGAGCAGTACTTC.

Many counts were recorded for this clonotype. The chain combines TRBV3-1 with TRBJ1-4; no reliable D call. The CDR3 consists of 12 residues. V was pared by 4 bases and J by 8 bases, with 8 bases between. Germline values: CDR1 LGHDT, CDR2 YNNKEL (reference sequence). In DNA, the CDR3 is TGTGCCAGCAGCCTTGGCACCGAAAAACTGTTTTTT. Amino acid sequence: CASSLGTEKLFF.